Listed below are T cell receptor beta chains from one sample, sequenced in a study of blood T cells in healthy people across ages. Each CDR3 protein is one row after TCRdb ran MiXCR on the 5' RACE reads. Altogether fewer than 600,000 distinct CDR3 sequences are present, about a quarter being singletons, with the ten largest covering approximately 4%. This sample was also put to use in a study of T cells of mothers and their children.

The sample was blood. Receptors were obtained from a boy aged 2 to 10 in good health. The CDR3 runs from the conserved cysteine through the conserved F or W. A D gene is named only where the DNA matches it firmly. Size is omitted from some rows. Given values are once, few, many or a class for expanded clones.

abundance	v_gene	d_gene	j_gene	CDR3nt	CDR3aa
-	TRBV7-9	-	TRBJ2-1	TGTGCCAGCAGCTTTGTTACGGGATTGTCTCGCAATGAGCAGTTCTTC	CASSFVTGLSRNEQFF
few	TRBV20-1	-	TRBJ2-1	TGCAGTGCTCGTAGGGACCCCTACAATGAGCAGTTCTTC	CSARRDPYNEQFF
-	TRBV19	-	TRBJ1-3	TGTGCCAGTAGTCCTAACCGGGGAGGCGGAAACACCATATATTTT	CASSPNRGGGNTIYF
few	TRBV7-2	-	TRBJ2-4	TGTGCCAGCAGCTTAGCGATCGCTGACACCGGGGACCGACCTCTAGCCAAAAACATTCAGTACTTC	CASSLAIADTGDRPLAKNIQYF
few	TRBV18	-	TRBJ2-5	TGTGCCAGCTCAACCAGGGGAGACCAAGAGACCCAGTACTTC	CASSTRGDQETQYF
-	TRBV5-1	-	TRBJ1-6	TGCGCCAGCAGCTTGAGGCAGGGAAGCTCCTATAATTCACCCCTCCACTTT	CASSLRQGSSYNSPLHF
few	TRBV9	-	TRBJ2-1	TGTGCCAGCAGCGTAGAGAGCAATGAGCAGTTCTTC	CASSVESNEQFF
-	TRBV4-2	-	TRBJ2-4	TGTGCCAGCAGCCAAGGTAGACTGCTAGCCAAAAACATTCAGTACTTC	CASSQGRLLAKNIQYF
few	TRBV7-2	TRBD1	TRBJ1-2	TGTGCCAGCAGCATTATCGGGACAGGGAGTTCCCAGACCTATGGCTACACCTTC	CASSIIGTGSSQTYGYTF
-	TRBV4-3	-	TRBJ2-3	TGCGCCAGCAGCCCAGTCGCGGGTAGCGTCACAGATACGCAGTATTTT	CASSPVAGSVTDTQYF
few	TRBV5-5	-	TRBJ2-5	TGTGCCAGCAGCTTAGCGGGGACAGCCCTGTCTAAGACCCAGTACTTC	CASSLAGTALSKTQYF
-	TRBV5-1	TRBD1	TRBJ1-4	TGCGCCAGCAGCCTGTCGGACAGGGAGGACAATGAAAAACTGTTTTTT	CASSLSDREDNEKLFF
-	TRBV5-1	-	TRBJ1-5	TGCGCCAGCAGCTTGTTAGGGGGGCTTTTAAGTCAGCCCCAGCATTTT	CASSLLGGLLSQPQHF
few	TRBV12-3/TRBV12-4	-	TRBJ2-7	TGTGCCAGCAGTTTCCCCACCGGGACCTCCTCCTACGAGCAGTACTTC	CASSFPTGTSSYEQYF
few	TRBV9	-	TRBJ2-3	TGTGCCAGCAGCGTAGAGGCGGGACGCACAGATACGCAGTATTTT	CASSVEAGRTDTQYF
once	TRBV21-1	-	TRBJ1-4	TGTGCCAGCAGCCTTGAGGCAAGGTACAATGAAAAACTGTTTTTT	CASSLEARYNEKLFF
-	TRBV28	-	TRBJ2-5	TGTGCCAGCCCCCCCCCAATTAGCCTTCCGTGGAGTGAGCAGTACTTC	CASPPPISLPWSEQYF
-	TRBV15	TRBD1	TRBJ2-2	TGTGCCACCAGCAACCGTGGACAGGCCGGGGAGCTGTTTTTT	CATSNRGQAGELFF
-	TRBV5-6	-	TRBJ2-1	TGTGCCAGCAGCTTTATAGACCCTGGGGCTCGTAACAATGAGCAGTTCTTC	CASSFIDPGARNNEQFF
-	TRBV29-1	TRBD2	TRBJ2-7	TGCAGCGTTTTAGCGGGGAGCTCCTACGAGCAGTACTTC	CSVLAGSSYEQYF
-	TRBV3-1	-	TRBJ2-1	TGTGCCAGCAGCCAACCTTACAATGAGCAGTTCTTC	CASSQPYNEQFF
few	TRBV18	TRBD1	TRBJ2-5	TGTGCCAGCTCAGCGATTTACAGGGGGCCGAGGGAGACCCAGTACTTC	CASSAIYRGPRETQYF
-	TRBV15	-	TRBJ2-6	TGTGCCACCAGCACAGGGTCCGGGGCCAACGTCCTGACTTTC	CATSTGSGANVLTF
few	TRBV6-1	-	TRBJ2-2	TGTGCCAGCAGTGAAGCGTTTCACACCGGGGAGCTGTTTTTT	CASSEAFHTGELFF
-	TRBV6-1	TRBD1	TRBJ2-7	TGTGCCAGCAGAATAGGGACAGCCCGGGGCTACGAGCAGTACTTC	CASRIGTARGYEQYF
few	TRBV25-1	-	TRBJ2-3	TGTGCCAGCAGGCGGGATGGGAGCAGGGATACGCAGTATTTT	CASRRDGSRDTQYF
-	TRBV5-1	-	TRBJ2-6	TGCGCCAGCAGCTCGGCGTACCTCAGCTCTGGGGCCAACGTCCTGACTTTC	CASSSAYLSSGANVLTF
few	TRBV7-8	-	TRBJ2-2	TGTGCCAGCAGCTCCCGCGTGGGGGCGCGTTTCCCCGGGGAGCTGTTTTTT	CASSSRVGARFPGELFF
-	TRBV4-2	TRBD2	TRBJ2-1	TGTGCCAGCAGCCAGAGCGGGATGAGCTCCTACAATGAGCAGTTCTTC	CASSQSGMSSYNEQFF
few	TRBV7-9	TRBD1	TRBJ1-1	TGTGCCAGCAGTACAAGACAGGGAGCCATGAACACTGAAGCTTTCTTT	CASSTRQGAMNTEAFF
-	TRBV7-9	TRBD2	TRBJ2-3	TGTGCCAGCAGCTTAGAGGCGGGAGGAGATACGCAGTATTTT	CASSLEAGGDTQYF
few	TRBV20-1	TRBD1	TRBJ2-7	TGCAGTGCCACCGGGACAGGGTGGACCGAGCAGTACTTC	CSATGTGWTEQYF
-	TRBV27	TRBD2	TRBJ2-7	TGTGCCAGCAGTTCTGCTAGCGGGAGAATTGGCGAGCAGTACTTC	CASSSASGRIGEQYF
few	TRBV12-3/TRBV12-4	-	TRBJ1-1	TGTGCCAGCACCTCGGGGAACACTGAAGCTTTCTTT	CASTSGNTEAFF
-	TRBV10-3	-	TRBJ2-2	TGTGCCATCAAGGGCCCACAGGGCGACACCGGGGAGCTGTTTTTT	CAIKGPQGDTGELFF
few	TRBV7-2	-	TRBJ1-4	TGTGCCAGCAGCCGGGTAGCAACTAATGAAAAACTGTTTTTT	CASSRVATNEKLFF
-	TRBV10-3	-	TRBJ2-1	TGTGCCATCAGTCCGGGGTCCTTCTACAATGAGCAGTTCTTC	CAISPGSFYNEQFF
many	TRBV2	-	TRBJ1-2	TGTGCCAGCAGACGATACGACAGTAACTATGGCTACACCTTC	CASRRYDSNYGYTF
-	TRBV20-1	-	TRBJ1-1	TGCAGTGCTACACGGGGGAACACTGAAGCTTTCTTT	CSATRGNTEAFF
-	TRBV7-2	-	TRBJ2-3	TGTGCCAGCAGCGGTCTAGGAGGCTACTCCAGCACAGATACGCAGTATTTT	CASSGLGGYSSTDTQYF
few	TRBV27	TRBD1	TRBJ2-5	TGTGCCAGCAGTCCAAGGACAGGGGTACGGCAGTACTTC	CASSPRTGVRQYF
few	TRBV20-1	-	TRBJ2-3	TGCAGTGCTAGAGACCACCGACTAGCAGATACGCAGTATTTT	CSARDHRLADTQYF
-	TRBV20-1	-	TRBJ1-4	TGCAGTGCCGCAACGGGGGGCCCAGAAAAACTGTTTTTT	CSAATGGPEKLFF
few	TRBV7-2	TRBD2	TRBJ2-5	TGTGCCAGCAGCTCCGTAGCGGGGGCCCAAGAGACCCAGTACTTC	CASSSVAGAQETQYF
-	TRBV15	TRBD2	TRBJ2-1	TGTGCCACCAGCAGAGGGGGCGGGGGGAACTACAATGAGCAGTTCTTC	CATSRGGGGNYNEQFF
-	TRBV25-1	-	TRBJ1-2	TGTGCCAGCAGTGACCTGGGTGGTTTTTATGGCTACACCTTC	CASSDLGGFYGYTF
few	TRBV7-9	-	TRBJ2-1	TGTGCCAGCAGCCAAAACCGGGACCCGAGCTCCTACAATGAGCAGTTCTTC	CASSQNRDPSSYNEQFF
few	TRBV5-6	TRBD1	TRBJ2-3	TGTGCCAGCAGCTTGGGGGGACAGGGCCGGCAGTATTTT	CASSLGGQGRQYF
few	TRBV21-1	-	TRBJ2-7	TGTGCCAGCAGCAAACAGGGACATCGCTCCTACGAGCAGTACTTC	CASSKQGHRSYEQYF
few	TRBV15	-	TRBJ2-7	TGTGCCACCAGCGATCCGGGGGTTGAATGGGACGAGCAGTACTTC	CATSDPGVEWDEQYF
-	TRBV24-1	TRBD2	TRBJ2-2	TGTGCCACCAGTGCCGGGACACTCAGCGGGAGGGCCTCTGGGGAGCTGTTTTTT	CATSAGTLSGRASGELFF